The 20 T cell receptor beta chains listed next were all sequenced from one sample in a study of control samples from healthy donors and cancer patients. Here immunoSEQ multiplex PCR was the method, and the copy in TCRdb shows in-frame clones only, minus some. The data contain about 110,000 clones, 70% to 85% of them singletons. Input material: blood. The receptors come from a man younger than 35 in good health.

This clone was recorded only once. The chain couples TRBV18 to TRBJ1-6; unclear D gene. The length of the CDR3 is 16 residues. V lost 2 bases to trimming and J lost 1 base, with 9 bases between them. Germline CDR1 is KGHSH and CDR2 is LQKENI. The CDR3 DNA reads as TGTGCCAGCTCACCAAATCACACTTCCTATAATTCACCCCTCCACTTT. Translating gives CASSPNHTSYNSPLHF.

V is TRBV6-1 and J is TRBJ1-2, with a weak D call TRBD1 (6 bases). Germline V CDR1 and CDR2: MNHNS, SASEGT. The CDR3 is made up of 12 amino acids. Deletions cut 3 bases from V and 4 bases from J, with 6 bases between. The DNA for the CDR3 is TGTGCCAGCAGTGACAGGGGCTATGGCTACACCTTC. Its protein is CASSDRGYGYTF.

Remarks on this clone: The limits of the CDR3 on the DNA are not certain, so only TCRdb's listed CDR3 is given. The gene calls are TRBV21-1 and TRBJ1-3; the table's D gene call, TRBD1, was not cross checked with the DNA. TRBV21-1 is shown as a pseudogene. Including both end residues, the CDR3 is 18 amino acids long. CDR3 loop: CASSKVGQGSSSGNTIYF.

The rearrangement uses TRBV10-2 and TRBJ1-3; unclear D gene. The CDR3 totals 16 residues. The germline CDR1 and CDR2 sequences are WSHSY and SAAADI. The V gene lost 8 bases and the J gene lost 0 bases, with 17 bases spanning the gap. CDR3 nucleotide sequence: TGCGCCAGCGGCACCACGGGATTTTCCTCTGGAAACACCATATATTTT. Amino acids: CASGTTGFSSGNTIYF.

V usage is TRBV27 and J usage is TRBJ1-2, with TRBD1 matching over 12 bases. This CDR3 contains 15 residues. Trimming removed 3 bases from V and 6 bases from J; junction bases left unmatched: 5. Germline values: CDR1 MNHEY, CDR2 SMNVEV (reference sequence). The CDR3 sequence: CASSFAGTGGHGYTF. The DNA for the CDR3 is TGTGCCAGCAGTTTCGCCGGGACAGGGGGCCATGGCTACACCTTC.

This clone was seen more than once but under ten times. The chain joins TRBV15 to TRBJ1-5; D remains unclear. CDR1 and CDR2 from the germline V gene are LNHNV and YYDKDF (reference sequence). V lost 0 bases, J lost 3 bases, and 9 bases lay in between. The CDR3 sequence is 15 residues long. CDR3 nucleotide sequence: TGTGCCACCAGCAGAGATCTGGGGAACAATCAGCCCCAGCATTTT. Translated: CATSRDLGNNQPQHF.

The chain employs TRBV5-1 and TRBJ1-3; unclear D gene. Germline CDR1 is SGHRS and CDR2 is YFSETQ. Trimming removed 0 bases at V and 1 base at J, with 8 bases between. The CDR3 extends over 15 amino acids. The CDR3 loop reads CASSLGAGSGNTIYF. CDR3 in DNA: TGCGCCAGCAGCTTGGGAGCTGGATCTGGAAACACCATATATTTT.

This clone was seen just once. The J gene is TRBJ2-3, the V gene TRBV7-2, with 14 bases aligning to TRBD2. V lost 6 bases to trimming and J lost 5 bases; unmatched junction nucleotides: 7. The CDR3 spans 16 residues. Germline V gives CDR1 SGHTA, CDR2 FQGNSA. CDR3 in DNA: TGTGCCAGCAGTCAAGGACTAGCGGGGGGACAAGATACGCAGTATTTT. This codes for CASSQGLAGGQDTQYF.

In DNA, the CDR3 is TGTGCCTCTTGGGGCCAGAGGGGCTACACCTTC. Translation: CASWGQRGYTF. V gene TRBV11-2 combines with J gene TRBJ1-2; D perhaps matches TRBD1 (5 bases). Germline V gives CDR1 SGHAT, CDR2 FQNNGV. This CDR3 has 11 residues. Deletions cut 11 bases from V and 8 bases from J, with 15 bases between.

The chain uses TRBV29-1 and TRBJ2-2; D gene unclear. The germline V and J ends were trimmed by 5 bases and 7 bases, with 8 bases remaining between them. The CDR3 length is 11 residues. CDR1 and CDR2 from the germline V gene are SQVTM and ANQGSEA. The CDR3 protein is CSVSYGGELFF. CDR3 DNA sequence: TGCAGCGTTTCTTACGGCGGGGAGCTGTTTTTT.

This clone was detected only a few times. The chain links TRBV18 to TRBJ1-2; TRBD1 matches at 10 bases. Germline lookup yields CDR1 KGHSH and CDR2 LQKENI. This CDR3 spans 14 amino acids. Trimming removed 6 bases from V and 6 bases from J; junction bases left unmatched: 7. The CDR3 region is CASSPQGTGDGYTF. The CDR3 DNA reads TGTGCCAGCTCCCCCCAAGGGACAGGGGATGGCTACACCTTC.

The gene calls are TRBV10-3 and TRBJ1-5; tentatively, D is TRBD1 (5 bases). This CDR3 has 17 residues. Trimming cost V 0 bases and J 3 bases, with 15 bases left between them. Germline V gives CDR1 ENHRY, CDR2 SYGVKD. This CDR3 is CAISESIGDHSNQPQHF. CDR3 DNA sequence: TGTGCCATCAGTGAGTCAATCGGGGACCATTCCAATCAGCCCCAGCATTTT.

The chain combines TRBV9 with TRBJ2-1; tentatively, D is TRBD1 or TRBD2 (5 bases each). CDR1 and CDR2 (germline): SGDLS, YYNGEE. This CDR3 is built from 15 residues. The V end was cut by 0 bases, the J end by 7 bases, with 14 bases between. The DNA for the CDR3 is TGTGCCAGCAGCGTAGCCGGGACCCCGGGGAATGAGCAGTTCTTC. Protein product: CASSVAGTPGNEQFF.

This chain connects TRBV18 to TRBJ1-4; the D gene is possibly TRBD1 (5 bases). CDR3 length: 14 amino acids. V was pared by 6 bases and J by 4 bases, with 12 bases between. Germline CDR1 KGHSH, CDR2 LQKENI. The CDR3 reads CASSTQALNEKLFF. In DNA, the CDR3 is TGTGCCAGCTCTACACAGGCGCTTAATGAAAAACTGTTTTTT.

This chain uses TRBV7-9 with TRBJ1-3, with D perhaps TRBD1 (5 bases). Trimming removed 2 bases at V and 0 bases at J, with 11 bases between. This CDR3 is 16 amino acids long. The germline V gene encodes CDR1 SEHNR and CDR2 FQNEAQ (reference sequence). The CDR3 DNA reads TGTGCCAGCAGCTTAATTGGGGGGATCTCTGGAAACACCATATATTTT. It yields the protein CASSLIGGISGNTIYF.

This sequence joins TRBV7-9 and TRBJ2-7; D gene ambiguous. CDR3 length: 16 residues. V was shortened by 3 bases and J by 0 bases, with 15 bases between the two germline ends. Germline V CDR1 and CDR2: SEHNR, FQNEAQ (reference sequence). The CDR3 nucleotides are TGTGCCAGCAGCTTGTTTCTGTTGGGCAGCTCCTACGAGCAGTACTTC. As protein: CASSLFLLGSSYEQYF.

CDR3 DNA: TGCGCCAGCAGCCGGGCTGCGGTCGGGACACCAACCGCTGAAGCTTTCTTT. It codes for CASSRAAVGTPTAEAFF. The chain links TRBV4-1 to TRBJ1-1, with a possible D match to TRBD1 (6 bases). The germline V gene encodes CDR1 MGHRA and CDR2 YSYEKL. The CDR3 covers 17 residues. V gave up 4 bases and J gave up 6 bases, with 24 bases separating them.

J is TRBJ2-2 and V is TRBV27, with 8 positions matching TRBD1. From germline, CDR1 is MNHEY and CDR2 SMNVEV (reference sequence). The CDR3 sequence is 18 residues long. Trimming at V came to 5 bases and at J to 2 bases, leaving 13 bases not matched to a gene. DNA for the CDR3: TGTGCCAGCAGTCGTGGGCTGGGAGGACAGGGAAACACCGGGGAGCTGTTTTTT. Its translation: CASSRGLGGQGNTGELFF.

The J gene is TRBJ2-4, the V gene TRBV6-5, with D possibly matching TRBD1 (5 bases). The CDR3 is 16 amino acids. CDR1 is MNHEY, CDR2 SVGAGI, per germline. Trimming removed 4 bases at V and 6 bases at J, with 19 bases between. The CDR3 bases are TGTGCCAGCAGTTTAAAAGGTCAGGGTATGAGAAACATTCAGTACTTC. Protein sequence: CASSLKGQGMRNIQYF.

J is TRBJ2-3 and V is TRBV6-5; D unresolved. V was shortened by 6 bases and J by 6 bases, with 10 bases between the two germline ends. This CDR3 is 12 amino acids long. CDR1 and CDR2 (germline): MNHEY, SVGAGI. The CDR3 loop is CASSYSWDTQYF. In DNA form, the CDR3 reads TGTGCCAGCAGCTATAGTTGGGATACGCAGTATTTT.